Below, 10 T cell receptor beta chains from the same sample are listed, as sequenced in a study of blood T cell repertoires in COVID-19. The repertoire was sequenced with immunoSEQ multiplex PCR; TCRdb's copy has only in-frame clones and lacks some. Here the sample spans about 190,000 clones, around 84% being singletons. Sequencing was performed on peripheral blood. The receptors stem from a man aged 25-45 years with active or convalescent COVID-19.

J is TRBJ1-2 and V is TRBV19; D ambiguous. Trimming took 4 bases from V and 2 from J, leaving 11 bases between them. Germline lookup yields CDR1 LNHDA and CDR2 SQIVND (reference sequence). The CDR3 has 14 residues. CDR3 nucleotides: TGTGCCAGTAGTACCGCCGAACTAAACTATGGCTACACCTTC. This sequence encodes CASSTAELNYGYTF. The variable domain in full, with the rest retrieved from reference TRBV19 and TRBJ1-2, is DGGITQSPKYLFRKEGQNVTLSCEQNLNHDAMYWYRQDPGQGLRLIYYSQIVNDFQKGDIAEGYSVSREKKESFPLTVTSAQKNPTAFYLCASSTAELNYGYTFGSGTRLTVV.

The CDR3 bases are TGCAGTCTCCGGGTCAACCTTGAGCAGTTCTTC. Protein product: CSLRVNLEQFF. The chain recombines TRBV20-1 with TRBJ2-1, with D unclear. Per the germline V gene, CDR1 is DFQATT and CDR2 is SNEGSKA (reference sequence). V lost 8 bases, J lost 9 bases, and 14 bases lay in between. There are 11 residues in the CDR3.

The chain has TRBV13 and TRBJ2-1; TRBD1 might be the D (6 bases). Trimming stripped 4 bases from V and 7 bases from J, with 14 bases between. The CDR3 loop spans 14 amino acids. Germline V lookup: CDR1 PRHDT, CDR2 FYEKMQ (reference sequence). DNA for the CDR3: TGTGCCAGCAGCTCGGACAGTTTCGTTAATGAGCAGTTCTTC. Protein sequence: CASSSDSFVNEQFF.

The chain recombines TRBV19 with TRBJ2-3; 9 nucleotides match TRBD2. The CDR3 contains 15 residues. Germline assignment: CDR1 LNHDA and CDR2 SQIVND (reference sequence). The ends lost 2 bases at V and 6 bases at J; junction bases unmatched: 6. CDR3 bases: TGTGCCAGTAGTATAATCCCCGCGGGAGGGGATACGCAGTATTTT. It translates to CASSIIPAGGDTQYF.

The chain recombines TRBV7-2 with TRBJ2-3; TRBD2 matches at 8 bases. The CDR3 runs to 16 residues. The ends lost 5 bases at V and 7 bases at J; junction bases unmatched: 14. Per the germline V gene, CDR1 is SGHTA and CDR2 is FQGNSA. As DNA, the CDR3 is TGTGCCAGCAGCCCCAGTCTAGCGGGTATTATAAATACGCAGTATTTT. Protein product: CASSPSLAGIINTQYF.

The chain employs TRBV7-2 and TRBJ2-4; 14 bases align to TRBD2. V trimming: 5 bases; J trimming: 7 bases; junction bases outside the gene matches: 7. This CDR3 comprises 16 residues. Germline V gene data show CDR1 as SGHTA and CDR2 as FQGNSA. The CDR3 nucleotides read TGTGCCAGCAGCCCTATCGGGACTAGCGGGAGCAACATTCAGTACTTC. Encoded protein: CASSPIGTSGSNIQYF.

The V call is TRBV5-4, the J call TRBJ2-7; the D gene is possibly TRBD1 (6 bases). The CDR3 runs to 13 residues. Trimming stripped 3 bases from V and 4 bases from J, with 11 bases between. The germline gives CDR1 SGHNT, CDR2 YYREEE (reference sequence). The CDR3 sequence: CASSSGTFYEQYF. Here the CDR3 DNA reads TGTGCCAGCAGCTCCGGGACATTTTACGAGCAGTACTTC.

This rearrangement joins TRBV6-5 to TRBJ2-7; TRBD2 aligns across 11 bases. Germline CDR1 is MNHEY and CDR2 is SVGAGI. The CDR3 is 14 residues long. The junction had 3 bases not matched to a gene; V was cut back by 7 bases and J by 1 base. The CDR3: CASKLAGESYEQYF. CDR3 in DNA: TGTGCCAGCAAACTAGCGGGAGAGTCCTACGAGCAGTACTTC.

This clone was observed a single time. V is TRBV28 and J is TRBJ1-5; D possibly corresponds to TRBD1 (5 bases). CDR1 is MDHEN and CDR2 is SYDVKM in the germline V gene. V lost 1 base and J lost 0, with 7 bases in between. CDR3 length: 15 residues. The chain's CDR3 is CASSLSRDSNQPQHF. The DNA of the CDR3 is TGTGCCAGCAGTTTATCCAGGGATAGCAATCAGCCCCAGCATTTT.

This clone was picked up a small number of times. V gene TRBV4-1 combines with J gene TRBJ1-4, with D hard to call. V lost 0 bases to trimming and J lost 8 bases, with 13 bases between them. Germline V lookup: CDR1 MGHRA, CDR2 YSYEKL. The CDR3 is made up of 15 amino acids. CDR3 coding DNA: TGCGCCAGCAGCCAAGATCCCGGGTTTGGCGAAAAACTGTTTTTT. Encoded protein: CASSQDPGFGEKLFF.